This TCR beta chain emerged from a study of T cells in localized non-small cell lung cancer. Findings and limits, study-wide: Adjacent lung exhibited a median of about 57 among the 100 most abundant tumor clones. Patients showing higher blood T cell density tended to see longer overall survival. Heterogeneity remains possible because sequencing was limited to only one tumor region. Uninvolved adjacent lung showed peak T cell clonality, exceeding tumor.

A remark on this clone: Its target is not known.

TCRdb keeps only in-frame clones here, not all; method: immunoSEQ multiplex PCR. The sample yields tens of thousands of clones, roughly four fifths seen once. The germline CDR1 and CDR2 sequences are SGHKS and YYEKEE (reference sequence). The CDR3 is 14 amino acids. J lost 3 bases, V lost 4 bases, and 6 bases had no gene match. The receptor's source is a man between 35 and 75 years old with stage I lung adenocarcinoma. The material was peripheral blood, obtained before any cancer treatment. V and J are TRBV5-5 and TRBJ1-1; 7 positions match TRBD1. The CDR3 nucleotides are TGTGCCAGCAGCCCCTGGGACAGCGACACTGAAGCTTTCTTT. Translated: CASSPWDSDTEAFF.